The rows below give T cell receptor beta chains drawn from one sample of a study of blood T cell repertoires in COVID-19. The assay was immunoSEQ multiplex PCR, and TCRdb's table has in-frame clones only and misses some. The sample has 200,000 to 250,000 clones; roughly 87% are singletons. Sequences were obtained from peripheral blood. The receptors were sampled from a woman under 30 who had recovered from COVID-19. CDR3s include the opening cysteine and the closing phenylalanine or tryptophan. D genes are given only for firm matches. Size is omitted from some rows. Given values are once, few, many or a class for expanded clones.

v_call	j_call	clone_size	d_call	cdr3_aa	cdr3_nt
TRBV4-1	TRBJ2-7	-	TRBD2	CASSQAAGGPSYEQYF	TGCGCCAGCAGCCAAGCAGCGGGGGGTCCTTCCTACGAGCAGTACTTC
TRBV11-2	TRBJ2-7	-	TRBD1	CASSPTQGAQEQYF	TGTGCCAGCAGCCCTACACAGGGGGCGCAGGAGCAGTACTTC
TRBV29-1	TRBJ1-5	-	TRBD1	CSVGDRVAQPQHF	TGCAGCGTTGGGGACAGGGTGGCGCAGCCCCAGCATTTT
TRBV4-1	TRBJ2-7	few	TRBD2	CASSRLLAGEREQYF	TGCGCCAGCAGCCGACTACTAGCGGGAGAACGCGAGCAGTACTTC
TRBV18	TRBJ2-5	few	TRBD2	CASSPTGGSETQYF	TGTGCCAGCTCACCAACGGGAGGGTCAGAGACCCAGTACTTC
TRBV10-3	TRBJ2-1	-	TRBD1	CAIGQGEYNEQFF	TGTGCCATCGGCCAGGGGGAATACAATGAGCAGTTCTTC
TRBV5-4	TRBJ2-3	-	TRBD1	CASSLVGQGPDTQYF	TGTGCCAGCAGCTTGGTGGGACAGGGACCAGATACGCAGTATTTT
TRBV5-4	TRBJ2-7	-	TRBD2	CASSSSGRASYEQYF	TGTGCCAGCAGCTCTAGCGGGAGGGCCTCCTACGAGCAGTACTTC
TRBV27	TRBJ2-7	-	TRBD1	CASKPGTGPYEQYF	TGTGCCAGCAAACCCGGGACAGGGCCCTACGAGCAGTACTTC
TRBV9	TRBJ1-1	-	-	CASSAPTGLQGHTEAFF	TGTGCCAGCAGCGCCCCAACAGGGCTCCAGGGGCACACTGAAGCTTTCTTT
TRBV9	TRBJ1-3	-	-	CASGGRNTIYF	TGTGCCAGCGGGGGGAGAAACACCATATATTTT
TRBV5-1	TRBJ2-7	few	-	CASSLGGEQYF	TGCGCCAGCAGCTTGGGAGGGGAGCAGTACTTC
TRBV6-5	TRBJ1-2	-	-	CASSFSPLEHYGYTF	TGTGCCAGCAGCTTTTCCCCCTTAGAGCACTATGGCTACACCTTC
TRBV5-1	TRBJ1-3	once	TRBD1	CASSQGTVSGNTIYF	TGCGCCAGCAGCCAGGGGACAGTTTCTGGAAACACCATATATTTT
TRBV9	TRBJ2-2	-	-	CASRSTGSNTGELFF	TGTGCCAGCAGGTCCACGGGGTCTAACACCGGGGAGCTGTTTTTT
TRBV2	TRBJ1-2	-	TRBD1	CASVKQGIDGYTF	TGTGCCAGCGTAAAACAGGGGATCGACGGCTACACCTTC
TRBV13	TRBJ2-7	-	TRBD2	CASSFGSGRWAEQYF	TGTGCCAGCAGCTTTGGTAGCGGGAGGTGGGCCGAGCAGTACTTC
TRBV7-6	TRBJ1-6	once	TRBD1	CASSLPPAQGGYNSPLHF	TGTGCCAGCAGCTTGCCCCCAGCACAGGGGGGATATAATTCACCCCTCCACTTT
TRBV5-1	TRBJ2-7	-	TRBD2	CASTPSGSVYEQYF	TGCGCCAGCACCCCTAGCGGGAGTGTATACGAGCAGTACTTC
TRBV30	TRBJ1-2	-	TRBD1	CASRDRGTYGYTF	TGTGCCAGCCGGGACAGAGGAACCTATGGCTACACCTTC
TRBV6-2/TRBV6-3	TRBJ1-5	-	TRBD1	CASSYLDRAIGNQPQHF	TGTGCCAGCAGTTACCTCGACAGGGCCATTGGCAATCAGCCCCAGCATTTT
TRBV9	TRBJ1-1	-	-	CASSVTGMNTEAFF	TGTGCCAGCAGCGTTACAGGGATGAACACTGAAGCTTTCTTT
TRBV4-1	TRBJ1-1	-	-	CASSLGGNTEAFF	TGCGCCAGCAGCCTAGGAGGGAACACTGAAGCTTTCTTT
TRBV5-1	TRBJ2-2	-	TRBD2	CASKLAGMNTGELFF	TGCGCCAGCAAATTAGCGGGAATGAACACCGGGGAGCTGTTTTTT
TRBV29-1	TRBJ1-3	-	-	CSVGPTQGTIYF	TGCAGCGTCGGACCAACACAGGGTACCATATATTTT
TRBV18	TRBJ2-3	once	TRBD2	CASSSRGRLAEFSTDTQYF	TGTGCCAGCTCCTCCCGGGGGAGACTAGCGGAATTTAGCACAGATACGCAGTATTTT
TRBV24-1	TRBJ2-1	-	TRBD1	CATSGTVDRGPSNEQFF	TGTGCCACCAGTGGCACCGTCGACAGGGGGCCCTCCAATGAGCAGTTCTTC
TRBV6-1	TRBJ1-2	-	TRBD1	CASSELGTANYGYTF	TGTGCCAGCAGTGAATTAGGGACAGCTAACTATGGCTACACCTTC
TRBV7-3	TRBJ2-3	-	-	CASSSPDGEDGDTQYF	TGTGCCAGCAGCTCCCCGGACGGGGAGGATGGAGATACGCAGTATTTT
TRBV12-3/TRBV12-4	TRBJ2-1	once	TRBD2	CASRLADYNEQFF	TGTGCCAGCAGACTAGCGGACTACAATGAGCAGTTCTTC
TRBV7-2	TRBJ2-7	few	TRBD2	CASSLLGLAVLGNEQYF	TGTGCCAGCAGCTTACTCGGGCTAGCGGTTCTAGGGAACGAGCAGTACTTC
TRBV7-8	TRBJ2-7	-	-	CASSRGGPLTSYEQYF	TGTGCCAGCAGCCGAGGGGGGCCTTTAACCTCCTACGAGCAGTACTTC
TRBV5-4	TRBJ2-1	-	TRBD2	CASSLYSGRLNEQFF	TGTGCCAGCAGCTTGTATAGCGGGAGACTCAATGAGCAGTTCTTC
TRBV7-2	TRBJ1-6	-	TRBD1	CASSTRTGGPLHF	TGTGCCAGCAGCACAAGGACAGGGGGACCCCTCCACTTT
TRBV30	TRBJ1-2	-	-	CAWSSTGNRGTGYTF	TGTGCCTGGAGTTCTACAGGGAATAGGGGAACTGGCTACACCTTC
TRBV7-6	TRBJ2-1	-	-	CASSLSDIRASEQFF	TGTGCCAGCAGCTTATCCGATATCCGAGCGAGTGAGCAGTTCTTC
TRBV24-1	TRBJ2-3	-	-	CATSDRGKAEYF	TGTGCCACCAGTGATCGGGGGAAGGCGGAGTATTTT
TRBV5-8	TRBJ2-1	-	-	CASSLWGEDNEQFF	TGTGCCAGCAGCTTATGGGGCGAGGACAATGAGCAGTTCTTC
TRBV27	TRBJ1-2	-	-	CASSKMEPGRLSGYTF	TGTGCCAGCAGCAAAATGGAGCCAGGGCGACTCAGTGGCTACACCTTC
TRBV2	TRBJ2-2	-	TRBD1	CASSGTGAGELFF	TGTGCCAGCAGTGGAACAGGGGCAGGGGAGCTGTTTTTT